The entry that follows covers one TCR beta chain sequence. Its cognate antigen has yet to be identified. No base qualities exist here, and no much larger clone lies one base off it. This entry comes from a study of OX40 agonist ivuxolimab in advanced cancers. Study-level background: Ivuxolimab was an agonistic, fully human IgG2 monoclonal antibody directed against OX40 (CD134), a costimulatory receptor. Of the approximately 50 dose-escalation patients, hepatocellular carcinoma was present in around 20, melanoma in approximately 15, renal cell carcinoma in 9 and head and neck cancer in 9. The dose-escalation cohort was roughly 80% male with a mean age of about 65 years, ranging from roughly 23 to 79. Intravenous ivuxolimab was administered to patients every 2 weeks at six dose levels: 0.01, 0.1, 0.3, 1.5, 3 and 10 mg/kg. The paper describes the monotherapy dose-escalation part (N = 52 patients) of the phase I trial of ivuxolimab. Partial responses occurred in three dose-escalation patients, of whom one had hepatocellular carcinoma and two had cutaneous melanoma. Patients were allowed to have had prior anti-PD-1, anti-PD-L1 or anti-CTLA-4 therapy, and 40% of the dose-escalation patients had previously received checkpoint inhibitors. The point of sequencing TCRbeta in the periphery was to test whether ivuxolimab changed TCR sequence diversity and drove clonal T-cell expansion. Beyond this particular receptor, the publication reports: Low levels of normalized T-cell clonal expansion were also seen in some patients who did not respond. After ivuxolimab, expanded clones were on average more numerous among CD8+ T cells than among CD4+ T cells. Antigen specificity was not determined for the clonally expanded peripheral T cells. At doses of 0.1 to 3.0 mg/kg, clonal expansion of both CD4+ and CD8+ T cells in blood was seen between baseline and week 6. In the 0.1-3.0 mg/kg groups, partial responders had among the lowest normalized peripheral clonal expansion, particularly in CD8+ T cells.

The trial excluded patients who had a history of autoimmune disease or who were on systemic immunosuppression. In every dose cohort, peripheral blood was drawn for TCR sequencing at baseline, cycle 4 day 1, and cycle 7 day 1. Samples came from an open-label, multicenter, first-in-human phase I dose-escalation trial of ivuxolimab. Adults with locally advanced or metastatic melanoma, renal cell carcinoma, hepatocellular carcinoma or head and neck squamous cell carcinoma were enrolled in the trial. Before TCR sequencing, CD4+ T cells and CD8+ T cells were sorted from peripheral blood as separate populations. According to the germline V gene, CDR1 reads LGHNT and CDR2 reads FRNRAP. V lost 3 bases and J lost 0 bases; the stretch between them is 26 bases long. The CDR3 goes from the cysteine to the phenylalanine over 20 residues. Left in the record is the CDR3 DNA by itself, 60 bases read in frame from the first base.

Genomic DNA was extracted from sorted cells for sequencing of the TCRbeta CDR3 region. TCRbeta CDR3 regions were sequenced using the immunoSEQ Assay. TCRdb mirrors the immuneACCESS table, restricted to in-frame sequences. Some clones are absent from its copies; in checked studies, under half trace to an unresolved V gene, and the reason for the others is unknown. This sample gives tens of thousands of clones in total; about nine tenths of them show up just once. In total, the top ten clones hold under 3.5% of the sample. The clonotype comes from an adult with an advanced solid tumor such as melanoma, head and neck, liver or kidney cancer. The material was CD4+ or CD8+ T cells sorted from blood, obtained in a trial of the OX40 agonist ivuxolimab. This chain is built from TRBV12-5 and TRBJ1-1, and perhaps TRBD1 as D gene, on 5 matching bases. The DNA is TGTGCTAGTGGTTTAAACCCATTATTTGGGGGGACGAGACTGAACACTGAAGCTTTCTTT. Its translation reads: CASGLNPLFGGTRLNTEAFF.